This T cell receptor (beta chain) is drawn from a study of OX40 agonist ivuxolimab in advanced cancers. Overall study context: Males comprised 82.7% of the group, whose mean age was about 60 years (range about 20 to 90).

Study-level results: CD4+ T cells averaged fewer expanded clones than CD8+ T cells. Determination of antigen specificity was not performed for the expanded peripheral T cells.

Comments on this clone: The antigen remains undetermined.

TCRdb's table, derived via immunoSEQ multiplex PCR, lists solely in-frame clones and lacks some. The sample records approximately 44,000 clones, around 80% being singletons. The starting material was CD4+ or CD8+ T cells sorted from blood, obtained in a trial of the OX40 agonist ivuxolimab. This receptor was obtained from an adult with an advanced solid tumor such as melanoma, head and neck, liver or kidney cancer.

In DNA form, the CDR3 reads TGTGCCAGCAGCTTAAGCGCATTAGGGGGCCAGGGCACTGAAGCTTTCTTT. As protein: CASSLSALGGQGTEAFF. V is TRBV7-2 and J is TRBJ1-1, with 7 bases matching TRBD1. This CDR3 has 17 amino acids. Germline V CDR1 and CDR2: SGHTA, FQGNSA. The V gene end was trimmed by 2 bases and the J gene end by 4 bases; junction bases not matched to a gene: 13.